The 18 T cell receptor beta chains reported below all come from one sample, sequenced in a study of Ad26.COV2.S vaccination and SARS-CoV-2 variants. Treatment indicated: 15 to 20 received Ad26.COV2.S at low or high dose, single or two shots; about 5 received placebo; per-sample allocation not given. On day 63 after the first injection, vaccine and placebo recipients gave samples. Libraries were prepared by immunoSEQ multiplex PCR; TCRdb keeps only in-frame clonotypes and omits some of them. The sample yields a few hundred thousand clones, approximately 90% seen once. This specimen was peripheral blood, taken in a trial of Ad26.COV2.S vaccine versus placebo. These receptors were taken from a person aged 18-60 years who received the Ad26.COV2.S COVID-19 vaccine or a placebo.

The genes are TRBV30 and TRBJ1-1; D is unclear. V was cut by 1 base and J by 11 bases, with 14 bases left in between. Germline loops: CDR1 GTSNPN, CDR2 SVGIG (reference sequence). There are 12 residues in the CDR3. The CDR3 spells CAWSGTVPAAFF. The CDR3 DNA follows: TGTGCCTGGAGTGGTACCGTGCCAGCTGCTTTCTTT.

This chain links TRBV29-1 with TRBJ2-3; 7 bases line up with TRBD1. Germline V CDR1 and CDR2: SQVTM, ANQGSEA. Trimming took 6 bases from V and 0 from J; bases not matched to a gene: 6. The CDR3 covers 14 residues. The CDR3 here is CSVMDRISTDTQYF. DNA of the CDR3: TGCAGCGTCATGGACAGGATTAGCACAGATACGCAGTATTTT.

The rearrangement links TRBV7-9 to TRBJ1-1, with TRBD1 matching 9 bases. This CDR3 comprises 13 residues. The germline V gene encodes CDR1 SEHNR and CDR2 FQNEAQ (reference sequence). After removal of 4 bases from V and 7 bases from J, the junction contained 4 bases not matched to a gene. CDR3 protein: CASSSQGAFEAFF. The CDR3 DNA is TGTGCCAGCAGCTCACAGGGGGCGTTTGAAGCTTTCTTT.

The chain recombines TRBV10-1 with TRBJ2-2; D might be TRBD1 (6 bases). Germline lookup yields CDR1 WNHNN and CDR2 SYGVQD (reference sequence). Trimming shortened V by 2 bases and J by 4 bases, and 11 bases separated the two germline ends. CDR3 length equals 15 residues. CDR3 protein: CASSEAGAGTGELFF. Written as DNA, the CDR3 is TGCGCCAGCAGTGAGGCAGGGGCCGGCACCGGGGAGCTGTTTTTT.

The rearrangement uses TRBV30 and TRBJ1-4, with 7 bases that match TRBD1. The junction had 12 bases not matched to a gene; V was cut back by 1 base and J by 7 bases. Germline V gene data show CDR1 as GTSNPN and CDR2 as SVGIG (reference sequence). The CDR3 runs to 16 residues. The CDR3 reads CAWSDPGGSGGEKLFF. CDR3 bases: TGTGCCTGGAGTGACCCAGGGGGATCGGGAGGTGAAAAACTGTTTTTT.

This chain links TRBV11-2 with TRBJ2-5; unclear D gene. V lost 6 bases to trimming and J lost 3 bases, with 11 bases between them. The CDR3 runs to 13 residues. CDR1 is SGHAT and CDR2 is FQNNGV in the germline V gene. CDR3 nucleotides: TGTGCCAGCAGGGATTTAAGGAAAGAGACCCAGTACTTC. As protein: CASRDLRKETQYF.

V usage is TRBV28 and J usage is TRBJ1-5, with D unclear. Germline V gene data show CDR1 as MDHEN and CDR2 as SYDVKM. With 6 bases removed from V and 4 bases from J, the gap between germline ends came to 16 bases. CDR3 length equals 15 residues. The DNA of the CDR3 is TGTGCCAGCAGCGAAGGAGTAGTCCGGAATCAGCCCCAGCATTTT. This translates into CASSEGVVRNQPQHF. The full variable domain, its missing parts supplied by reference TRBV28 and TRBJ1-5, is DVKVTQSSRYLVKRTGEKVFLECVQDMDHENMFWYRQDPGLGLRLIYFSYDVKMKEKGDIPEGYSVSREKKERFSLILESASTNQTSMYLCASSEGVVRNQPQHFGDGTRLSIL.

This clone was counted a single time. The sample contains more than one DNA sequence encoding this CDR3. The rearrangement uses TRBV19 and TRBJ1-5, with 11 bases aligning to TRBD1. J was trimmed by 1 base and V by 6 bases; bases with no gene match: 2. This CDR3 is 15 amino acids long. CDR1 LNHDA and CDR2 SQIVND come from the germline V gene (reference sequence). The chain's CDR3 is CASRDRGPSNQPQHF. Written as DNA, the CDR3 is TGTGCCAGTAGGGACAGGGGGCCAAGCAATCAGCCCCAGCATTTT.

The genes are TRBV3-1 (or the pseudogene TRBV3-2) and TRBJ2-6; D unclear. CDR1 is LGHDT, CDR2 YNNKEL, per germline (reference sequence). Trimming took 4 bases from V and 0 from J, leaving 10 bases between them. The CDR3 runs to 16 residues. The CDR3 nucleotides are TGTGCCAGCAGCCGGCTGATGAGCTCTGGGGCCAACGTCCTGACTTTC. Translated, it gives CASSRLMSSGANVLTF.

The DNA for the CDR3 is TGTGCCAGCAGCTTAGGGAATTGGGGGTCGAGGTTCTACGAGCAGTACTTC. Encoded protein: CASSLGNWGSRFYEQYF. The genes are TRBV11-2 and TRBJ2-7; the D call may be TRBD1 or TRBD2 (5 bases each). The germline V and J ends were trimmed by 1 base and 3 bases, with 19 bases remaining between them. Germline CDR1 reads SGHAT; CDR2 reads FQNNGV. The length of the CDR3 is 17 residues.

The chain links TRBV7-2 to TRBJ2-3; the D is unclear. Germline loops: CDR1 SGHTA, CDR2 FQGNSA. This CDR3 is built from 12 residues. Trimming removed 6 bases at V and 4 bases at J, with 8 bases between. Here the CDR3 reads CASSLPADTQYF. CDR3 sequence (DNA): TGTGCCAGCAGTTTACCGGCAGATACGCAGTATTTT.

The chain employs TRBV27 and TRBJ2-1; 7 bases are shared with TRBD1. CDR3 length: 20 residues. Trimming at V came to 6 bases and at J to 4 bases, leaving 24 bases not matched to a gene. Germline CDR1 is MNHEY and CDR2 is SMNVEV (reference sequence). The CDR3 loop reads CASSRRGKDFSIRKYNEQFF. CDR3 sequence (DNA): TGTGCCAGCAGCCGCAGGGGGAAGGATTTCTCCATCCGAAAGTACAATGAGCAGTTCTTC.

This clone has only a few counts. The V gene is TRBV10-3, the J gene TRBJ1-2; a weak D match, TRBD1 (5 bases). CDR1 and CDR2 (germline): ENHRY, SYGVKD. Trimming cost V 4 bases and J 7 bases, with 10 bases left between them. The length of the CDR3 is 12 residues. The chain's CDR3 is CAISAAGSGYTF. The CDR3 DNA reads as TGTGCCATCAGTGCTGCAGGGAGTGGCTACACCTTC.

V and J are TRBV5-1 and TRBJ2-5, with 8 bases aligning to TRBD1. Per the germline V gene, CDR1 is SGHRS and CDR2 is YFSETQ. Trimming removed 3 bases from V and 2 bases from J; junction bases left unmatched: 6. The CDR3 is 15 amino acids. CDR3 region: CASSSGDRGQETQYF. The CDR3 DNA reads TGCGCCAGCAGCTCCGGAGACAGGGGACAAGAGACCCAGTACTTC.

CDR3 amino acids: CSGQAQETQYF. The CDR3 coding sequence is TGCAGTGGGCAGGCGCAAGAGACCCAGTACTTC. The chain recombines TRBV20-1 with TRBJ2-5, with no clear D. V lost 7 bases, J lost 2 bases, and 8 bases lay in between. The CDR3 loop spans 11 amino acids. CDR1 is DFQATT and CDR2 is SNEGSKA in the germline V gene (reference sequence).

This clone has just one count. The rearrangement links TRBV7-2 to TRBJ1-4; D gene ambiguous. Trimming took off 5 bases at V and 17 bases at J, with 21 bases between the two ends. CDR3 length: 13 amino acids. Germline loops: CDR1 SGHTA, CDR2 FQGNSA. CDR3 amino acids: CASSPESLSPIFF. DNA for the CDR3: TGTGCCAGCAGCCCTGAGTCCTTGTCCCCAATCTTTTTT.

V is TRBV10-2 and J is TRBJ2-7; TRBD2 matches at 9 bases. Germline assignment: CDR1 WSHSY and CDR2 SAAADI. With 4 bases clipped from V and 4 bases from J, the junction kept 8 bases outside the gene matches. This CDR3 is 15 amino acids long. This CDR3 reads CASSVGSGGQYEQYF. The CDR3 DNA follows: TGCGCCAGCAGTGTAGGTAGCGGGGGCCAGTACGAGCAGTACTTC.

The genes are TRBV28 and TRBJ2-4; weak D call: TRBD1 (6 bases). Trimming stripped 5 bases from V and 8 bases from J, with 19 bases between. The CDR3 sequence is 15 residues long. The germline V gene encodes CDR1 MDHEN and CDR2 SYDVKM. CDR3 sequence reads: CASSAQGNPQYIQYF. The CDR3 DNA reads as TGTGCCAGCAGTGCACAGGGCAACCCCCAGTACATTCAGTACTTC. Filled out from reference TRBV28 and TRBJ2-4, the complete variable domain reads DVKVTQSSRYLVKRTGEKVFLECVQDMDHENMFWYRQDPGLGLRLIYFSYDVKMKEKGDIPEGYSVSREKKERFSLILESASTNQTSMYLCASSAQGNPQYIQYFGAGTRLSVL.